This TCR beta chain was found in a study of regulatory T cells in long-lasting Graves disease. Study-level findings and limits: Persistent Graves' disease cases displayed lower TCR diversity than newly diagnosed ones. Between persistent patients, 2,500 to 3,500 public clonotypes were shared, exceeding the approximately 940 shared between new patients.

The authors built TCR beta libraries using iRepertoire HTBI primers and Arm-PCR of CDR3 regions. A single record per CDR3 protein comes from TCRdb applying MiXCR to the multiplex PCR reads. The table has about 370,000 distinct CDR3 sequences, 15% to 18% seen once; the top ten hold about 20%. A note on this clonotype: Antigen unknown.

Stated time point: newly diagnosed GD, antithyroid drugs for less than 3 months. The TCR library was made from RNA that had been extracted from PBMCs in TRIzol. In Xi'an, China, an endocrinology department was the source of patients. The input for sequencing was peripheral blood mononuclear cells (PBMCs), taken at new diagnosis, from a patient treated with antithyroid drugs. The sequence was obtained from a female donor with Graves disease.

CDR3 protein: CASSFGGFNEKLFF. CDR3 in DNA: TGTGCCAGCAGTTTCGGCGGGTTCAATGAAAAACTGTTTTTT. This chain uses TRBV12-3 or TRBV12-4 with TRBJ1-4; D unclear. V was cut by 3 bases and J by 5 bases, with 10 bases left in between. This CDR3 has 14 amino acids.